The source of this T cell receptor beta chain is a study of monozygotic twins with inflammatory bowel disease. Study outcomes and limitations: Other individuals had fewer clonotypes in common with IBD patients than with healthy twins, especially with disease activity.

cDNA was produced in eight separate reactions per sample. With the 5' RACE reads reprocessed, TCRdb shows one record per CDR3 protein and no DNA. Reported are fewer than 150,000 distinct CDR3 sequences; the ten largest clones contain 2.4%. This CDR3 has 15 amino acids. Germline CDR1 reads SNHLY; CDR2 reads FYNNEI. Whole blood served as the source of total RNA, and no T cell sorting took place. About this clonotype itself: What it binds is unknown.

This sequence was found in a human donor with ulcerative colitis or Crohn's disease, or a healthy co-twin of an affected twin (not recorded which). The J gene is TRBJ2-7, the V gene TRBV2; TCRdb names TRBD2, which stays unverified in the absence of DNA. Input material: blood. The CDR3 sequence is CASSGIVTSTREQYF.